This TCR beta chain came from a study of cytomegalovirus exposure and HLA in healthy donors (dated by TCRdb to about 2017). Looking at the study overall: In an earlier analysis of 450 to 750 of the donors, 276 Gb of sequence data and 90 million to 130 million unique TCR beta sequences from about 190 million T cells were reported. An early release that covered some 630 HLA-typed donors contained 250 to 350 gigabases of sequencing data and approximately 85 million unique TCR sequences. The genetic ancestry cluster associated with self-reported Caucasian donors included about 84% of the roughly 400 genotyped donors. The study aimed to test whether cataloging public T cell receptors could reveal signatures of past pathogen exposure. The study used immunosequencing to profile the T cell repertoires of 666 subjects and linked those repertoires to cytomegalovirus serostatus. Along with the roughly 670-subject first cohort, a separate validation cohort of over a hundred different subjects was used. To predict cytomegalovirus infection status, the study brought together high-throughput TCR immunosequencing, statistical association of individual TCRs with disease status, and machine learning. In a later analysis, previously published TCR beta repertoires from 550 to 750 donors were re-analyzed and high-resolution HLA genotyping was added so that TCR occurrence patterns could be studied. The later analysis used no new phenotypic data to find candidate immune exposures, relying instead on TCR beta sequences and their occurrence across donors. An earlier analysis of around 540 of the donors applied high-throughput TCR beta sequencing to assess whether each TCR beta V gene segment acted as functional or pseudogenic. Alongside the repertoire data, information on donor age, sex, ethnicity and CMV serostatus was compiled. Genome-wide SNP genotypes for about 65% of the roughly 700 donors were used in a later genetic analysis, which treated that subset as a discovery cohort. Every discovery cohort repertoire had been produced on one sequencing platform. Class I and class II HLA loci were covered by the typing at four-digit resolution. The number of donors typed differed by locus, with roughly 620-630 for A, B, C, DRB1 and DQB1, 522 for DQA1, 600 to 610 for DPA1, and approximately 470 for DPB1. Four or five DR-DQ haplotypes were handled as single units for association and clustering, since linkage in the cohort was strong. Among roughly 400 genotyped donors of the cohort, an average of approximately 240,000 unique TCR beta nucleotide sequences was sequenced per donor, of which about 18% were non-productive. What the research found in general, with its limitations: A total of 150 to 200 TCR beta chains were listed by the study as associated with cytomegalovirus. In a later analysis, HLA-associated TCR beta chains showed more clonal expansion and lower generation probabilities than non-associated chains that were equally common. The earlier analysis of fewer than 750 of the donors excluded some 15 rarely observed V segments, including chromosome 9 orphons, because counts were too low. In a later analysis, the rate of TCR association differed among HLA loci, with DRB1 alleles having the most associated TCRs and HLA-C alleles having the fewest. Assigning TCR associations to individual alleles was difficult when HLA alleles, especially DR and DQ, strongly co-occurred. A few of the identified cytomegalovirus-associated TCR beta chains were confirmed in vitro to be specific for cytomegalovirus antigens. In a later analysis, over 15,000 TCR beta sequences were associated with specific HLA alleles at a false discovery rate of 0.05. This cohort had only TCR beta chains sequenced, and the lack of alpha or paired-chain data limited which features could be detected. An earlier analysis of 587 of the donors showed that most TCR beta V segments appeared in productive rearrangements either about 87% or about 30% of the time, which broadly matched IMGT annotations. Presence/absence analyses assumed roughly uniform sequencing depth across donors, an assumption that may not hold. According to the authors, the approach could potentially be generalized to other disease states and immunological phenotypes. A later genetic analysis reported fewer N-insertions in productive TCRs among donors in an Asian-associated ancestry cluster than the roughly 700-donor mean. Because HLA typing was missing for some donors at each locus, association tests included only the typed subset. Most TCR sequences were seen in very few donors, while some public TCRs were found in many individuals. V-gene and J-gene trimming of TCR beta chains was associated with a missense DCLRE1C variant in a later genetic analysis, and the association was replicated in an independent cohort. In both the original and validation cohorts, the classifier was reported to diagnose cytomegalovirus status with high specificity and sensitivity. Because the 87-base-pair reads could not distinguish some IMGT-functional V segments, including TRBV6-2 and TRBV6-3, those segments were excluded. A group of highly shared sequence variants was considered likely to be a technical artifact of the sequencing pipeline. Correlated functional status among segregating V segments might reflect linkage disequilibrium, but an unknown experimental factor could not be ruled out. A further reported finding was that TCR beta sequences accurately predicted the HLA-A and HLA-B alleles for most subjects in the first cohort. A later analysis found that most CMV-associated TCR beta chains appeared HLA-restricted, with HLA associations seemingly driven largely by CMV exposure. In a later analysis, several top co-occurrence clusters were reported to appear linked to parvovirus B19, influenza, CMV and Epstein-Barr virus. CMV serostatus was the only immune exposure information available for the cohort.

In regard to this clone: This receptor's antigen is unknown. The sample holds no much larger clone one base away, and base qualities are not on file.

The V end gives up 4 bases and the J end 6 bases, leaving 4 bases in the junction not matched to a gene. The CDR3 contains 14 residues, cysteine and phenylalanine counted. Only the CDR3 part of the read is kept: 42 bases, read in frame from the first base. CDR1 and CDR2 are drawn from the germline V gene: SGDLS, YYNGEE. In total, roughly 710 healthy bone marrow donors made up the cohort. Cohort members were all nominally healthy when sampled, although unrecorded immune exposures were likely present. The donor tested CMV seronegative and was one of the 352 seronegative cohort members. Every donor gave a peripheral blood sample, and the peripheral blood mononuclear cells from that sample were used for TCR beta sequencing. Genomic DNA was extracted from the blood cell samples with the Qiagen DNeasy Blood Extraction Kit. The library was built by means of the immunoSEQ multiplex PCR assay. The multiplex PCR relied on a mix of 60 forward primers for TCR Vbeta segments and 13 reverse primers for TCR Jbeta segments. Amplification of the CDR3 region of rearranged TCR beta genes was performed with a multiplex PCR assay on genomic DNA. The Illumina HiSeq System was used to sequence the amplified TCR beta libraries as 87-base-pair reads. As for how the authors treated the data: A later analysis counted approximately 76 million unique TCR beta chains across the 640 or so repertoires, and 10 million to 11 million of these chains were shared by at least two donors. To remove PCR and sequencing errors, raw reads were error-corrected and collapsed into unique sequences using a nearest-neighbor algorithm that merged closely related sequences. Alignment of CDR3 sequences to IMGT reference sequences was used to assign V, D and J gene segments. Each retained sequence needed at least a six-nucleotide match to both a V gene segment and a J gene segment. A rearrangement counted as productive if the CDR3 had no stop codons and remained in frame with V and J, and every other rearrangement counted as non-productive. Following IMGT convention, CDR3 was defined as the stretch from the second conserved V-encoded cysteine up to the conserved J-encoded phenylalanine. The earlier analysis of some 580 of the donors excluded any sequence lacking an unambiguous match to a single V gene segment. An earlier analysis of a few hundred of the donors classified V segments as functional when productive rearrangements were above 56.7% and as segregating when the standard deviation between donors was above 5%. To diagnose cytomegalovirus status from the catalog of TCR beta chain sequences, a statistical classification framework was built. A later analysis assigned V and J genes by comparing TCR nucleotide sequences with IMGT/GENE-DB human TR gene sequences. Using the TCRdist pipeline, a later analysis assigned CDR3 sequences along with most-parsimonious VDJ recombination scenarios. In a later analysis, each TCR beta chain was defined by its CDR3 amino acid sequence together with its V-gene family, and reads lacking a unique V-gene family were excluded. As a way to deal with suspected cross-contamination and a sequencing artifact, a later analysis dropped 592 nucleotide sequences that were highly shared and had low generation probability. In a later analysis, a clonal expansion index for each public chain was calculated from normalized within-repertoire ranks of inferred template counts. In a later analysis, generation probabilities were computed with a VDJ recombination model fitted to out-of-frame rearrangements, and the resulting probabilities were checked against IGoR. A later analysis scored TCR-TCR, TCR-HLA and TCR-CMV co-occurrence with hypergeometric tests, applying a repertoire-size bias correction to TCR pairs. A later analysis estimated false discovery rates by permuting HLA or CMV assignments 20 times. In a later analysis, co-occurring TCRs were grouped with DBSCAN, and TCRdist sequence similarity was added when clustering was performed within HLA-allele-positive subsets. Repertoires with fewer than 30,000 or more than 120,000 public chains were left out of co-occurrence clustering, as were several repertoires with anomalous nucleotide sharing. Imported from immuneACCESS, the table was reduced by TCRdb to in-frame sequences with V and J called. These copies leave out some clones; in studies compared against another copy, an unresolved V gene accounts for under half, and the cause of the remainder is not known. V and J calls and clone size follow that table, whereas D and trimming were derived from the DNA. The sample contains 130,000 or so clones, about 8.5% of them found a single time. Jointly, the top ten make up 5.5% of the sample.

Sequences were obtained from PBMCs. The receptor's source is a middle-aged man in good health and CMV-seronegative. The chain is encoded by TRBV9 joined to TRBJ1-5, with TRBD1 matching 10 junction bases. The nucleotide sequence reads TGTGCCAGCAGCTCCGACAGGGGGCTTCAGCCCCAGCATTTT. Its translation reads: CASSSDRGLQPQHF.